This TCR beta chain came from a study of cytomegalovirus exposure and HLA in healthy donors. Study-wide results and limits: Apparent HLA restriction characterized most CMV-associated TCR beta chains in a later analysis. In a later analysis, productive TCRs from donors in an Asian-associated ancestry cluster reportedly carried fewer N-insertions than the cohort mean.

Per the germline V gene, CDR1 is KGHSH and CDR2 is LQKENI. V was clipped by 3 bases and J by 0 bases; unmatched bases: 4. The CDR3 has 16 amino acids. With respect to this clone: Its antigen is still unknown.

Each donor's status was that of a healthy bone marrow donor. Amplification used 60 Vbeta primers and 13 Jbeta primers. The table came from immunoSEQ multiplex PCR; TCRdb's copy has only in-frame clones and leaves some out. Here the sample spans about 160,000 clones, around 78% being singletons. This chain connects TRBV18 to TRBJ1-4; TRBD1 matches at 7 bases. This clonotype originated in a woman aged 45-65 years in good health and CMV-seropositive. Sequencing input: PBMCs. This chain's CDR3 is CASSPFGTATNEKLFF. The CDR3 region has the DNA TGTGCCAGCTCACCCTTTGGGACAGCAACTAATGAAAAACTGTTTTTT.